This T cell receptor beta chain stems from a study of PD-1 blockade in classical Hodgkin lymphoma. No patient escaped relapse after autologous stem cell transplantation, and brentuximab vedotin exposure varied. Notes on this clone: At the DNA level, this CDR3 is encoded by other sequences in the same sample as well.

CDR3 length: 13 amino acids. Trimming removed 5 bases from V and 2 bases from J; junction bases left unmatched: 2. CDR1 is SNHLY, CDR2 FYNNEI, per germline. Produced via immunoSEQ multiplex PCR; TCRdb's table is partial and in-frame only. The sample holds 20,000 to 25,000 clones, under 90% seen once. The material sequenced was peripheral blood mononuclear cells (PBMCs), taken before the second cycle of nivolumab. The chain is built from TRBV2 and TRBJ2-5; 7 nucleotides agree with TRBD2. This receptor was identified in a human donor with classical Hodgkin lymphoma. CDR3 in amino acids: CASSPGRQETQYF. CDR3 in DNA: TGTGCCAGCAGTCCCGGGAGGCAAGAGACCCAGTACTTC.